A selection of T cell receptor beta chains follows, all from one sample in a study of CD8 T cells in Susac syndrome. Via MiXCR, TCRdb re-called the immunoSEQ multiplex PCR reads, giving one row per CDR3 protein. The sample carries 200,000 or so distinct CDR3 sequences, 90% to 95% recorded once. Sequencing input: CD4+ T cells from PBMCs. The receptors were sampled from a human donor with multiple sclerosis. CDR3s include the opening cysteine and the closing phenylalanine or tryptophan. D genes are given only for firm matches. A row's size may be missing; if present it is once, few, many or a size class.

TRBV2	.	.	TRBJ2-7	TGTGCCAGCAAAGAGCCCGCCGGGACCGTGGAGCAGTACTTC	CASKEPAGTVEQYF
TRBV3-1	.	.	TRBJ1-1	TGTGCCAGCAGCCAGAAAATGGCGACTTGGGCTTTCTTT	CASSQKMATWAFF
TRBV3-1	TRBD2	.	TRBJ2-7	TGTGCCAGCAGCCAAGGTCCTAGCGGAGTCTACGAGCAGTACTTC	CASSQGPSGVYEQYF
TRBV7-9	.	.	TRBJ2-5	TGTGCCAGCAGCTTTACGGGGGAGCGGTTGAAGACCCAGTACTTC	CASSFTGERLKTQYF
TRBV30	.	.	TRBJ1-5	TGTGCCTGGAGTCGGGGGCTCAATCAGCCCCAGCATTTT	CAWSRGLNQPQHF
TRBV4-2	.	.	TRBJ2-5	TGTGCCAGCAGCCAAGGGGACTTCGGAGGTTCCCAGTACTTC	CASSQGDFGGSQYF
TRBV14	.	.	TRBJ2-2	TGTGCCAGCAGCCGGGACTTAGGCGGGGAGCTGTTTTTT	CASSRDLGGELFF
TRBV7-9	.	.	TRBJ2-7	TGTGCCAGCAGCTTTGAGATTGACTACGAGCAGTACTTC	CASSFEIDYEQYF
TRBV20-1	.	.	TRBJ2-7	TGCAGTGCTACCCCGGCTAGCGTTGGCGAGCAGTACTTC	CSATPASVGEQYF
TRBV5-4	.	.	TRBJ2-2	TGTGCCAGCAGTAAATCGAACACCGGGGAGCTGTTTTTT	CASSKSNTGELFF
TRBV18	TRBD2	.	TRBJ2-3	TGTGCCAGCTCACCACCGGGACTACCCACAGATACGCAGTATTTT	CASSPPGLPTDTQYF
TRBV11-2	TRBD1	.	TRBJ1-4	TGTGCCAGCAGCCCACCCGGGACAGGAAGTGAAAAACTGTTTTTT	CASSPPGTGSEKLFF
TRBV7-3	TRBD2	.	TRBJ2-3	TGTGCCAGCAGCGAACGGGGGGCAGATACGCAGTATTTT	CASSERGADTQYF
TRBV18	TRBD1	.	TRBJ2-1	TGTGCCAGCTCACCACCATCAGGGGGCTCCTACAATGAGCAGTTCTTC	CASSPPSGGSYNEQFF
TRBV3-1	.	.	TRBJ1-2	TGTGCCAGCAGCCAAGTCATAGGTAATCAGGGCTATGGCTACACCTTC	CASSQVIGNQGYGYTF
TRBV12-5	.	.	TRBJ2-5	TGTGCTAGTGGTCTTAATGAAGAGACCCAGTACTTC	CASGLNEETQYF
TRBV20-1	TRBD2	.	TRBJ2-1	TGCAGTGCTAGTATTGGAGCGGGAGTTCTGGGTAGGAATGAGCAGTTCTTC	CSASIGAGVLGRNEQFF
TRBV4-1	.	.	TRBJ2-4	TGCGCCAGCAGCCGATCCGGGCCTCAGGTGGGAAACATTCAGTACTTC	CASSRSGPQVGNIQYF
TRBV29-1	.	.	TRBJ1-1	TGCAGCCCCTTCCGGGTTTTAACGAACACTGAAGCTTTCTTT	CSPFRVLTNTEAFF
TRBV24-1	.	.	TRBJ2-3	TGTGCCACCAGTGAGCCTCCGGGACGCGTCACAGATACGCAGTATTTT	CATSEPPGRVTDTQYF
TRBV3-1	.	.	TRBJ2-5	TGTGCCAGCGGAACGACTCAGACCCAGTACTTC	CASGTTQTQYF
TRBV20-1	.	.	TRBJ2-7	TGCAGTGCTAGAGTACGGGGATACGAGCAGTACTTC	CSARVRGYEQYF
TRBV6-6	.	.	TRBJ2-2	TGTGCCAGCAGTTATGCGAGGGAGCTGTTTTTT	CASSYARELFF
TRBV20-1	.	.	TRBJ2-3	TGCAGTGCTAGCGGCGGGACCACAGATACGCAGTATTTT	CSASGGTTDTQYF
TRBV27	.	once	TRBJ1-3	TGTGCCTCCTCGAAAACCTCCGGAAACACCATATATTTT	CASSKTSGNTIYF
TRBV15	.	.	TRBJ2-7	TGTGCCACCAGCAGGACACAGTCCGAGCAGTACTTC	CATSRTQSEQYF
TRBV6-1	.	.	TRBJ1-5	TGTGCCAGCAGTATATGGACGGTCAATCAGCCCCAGCATTTT	CASSIWTVNQPQHF
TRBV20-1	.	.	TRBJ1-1	TGCAGTGCTAGTACTGCGGGTGAAGCTTTCTTT	CSASTAGEAFF
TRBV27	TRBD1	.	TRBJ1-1	TGTGCCAGCAGTTTATTTGGACAGGGAGTCGCTGAAGCTTTCTTT	CASSLFGQGVAEAFF
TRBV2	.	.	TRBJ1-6	TGTGCCAGCAGGGACTTAATGAATTCACCCCTCCACTTT	CASRDLMNSPLHF
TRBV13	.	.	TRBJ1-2	TGTGCCAGCAGCTTGGGAGTTGGCTACACCTTC	CASSLGVGYTF
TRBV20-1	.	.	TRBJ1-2	TGCAGTGCTAGTTTAGAAGGTGCTGGCTACACCTTC	CSASLEGAGYTF
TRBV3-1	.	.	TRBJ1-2	TGTGCCAGCAGCCAAGATACGCTGGGCGGGAACTATGGCTACACCTTC	CASSQDTLGGNYGYTF
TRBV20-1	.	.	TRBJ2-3	TGCAGTGCTCATAACCGGATGGGGGATACGCAGTATTTT	CSAHNRMGDTQYF
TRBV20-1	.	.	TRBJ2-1	TGCAGTGCTAGCTGGCGTCCCTCCTACAATGAGCAGTTCTTC	CSASWRPSYNEQFF
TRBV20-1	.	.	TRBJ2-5	TGCAGTGCTAGGTCAAGTCGAGAGACCCAGTACTTC	CSARSSRETQYF
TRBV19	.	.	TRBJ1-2	TGTGCCAGTATCGATTACAACTATGGCTACACCTTC	CASIDYNYGYTF
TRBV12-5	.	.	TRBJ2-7	TGTGCTAGTGGTTTGCGGGGAGAGCAGTACTTC	CASGLRGEQYF
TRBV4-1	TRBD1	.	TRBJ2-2	TGCGCCAGCAGCCACCTTAGGACAGGGATCAAGGCCGGGGAGCTGTTTTTT	CASSHLRTGIKAGELFF
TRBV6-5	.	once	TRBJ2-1	TGTGCCAGCAGTTACTCGAGGCGGGACTACAATGAGCAGTTCTTC	CASSYSRRDYNEQFF
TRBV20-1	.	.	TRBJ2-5	TGCAGTGCTAGAGATAGTGGCGGGATCCAAGAGACCCAGTACTTC	CSARDSGGIQETQYF
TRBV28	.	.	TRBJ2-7	TGTGCCTGCACCGGGACATACTACGAGCAGTACTTC	CACTGTYYEQYF
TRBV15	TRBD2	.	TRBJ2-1	TGTGCCACCAGCAGAGCCAAGGGGAGGGCCACCTACAATGAGCAGTTCTTC	CATSRAKGRATYNEQFF